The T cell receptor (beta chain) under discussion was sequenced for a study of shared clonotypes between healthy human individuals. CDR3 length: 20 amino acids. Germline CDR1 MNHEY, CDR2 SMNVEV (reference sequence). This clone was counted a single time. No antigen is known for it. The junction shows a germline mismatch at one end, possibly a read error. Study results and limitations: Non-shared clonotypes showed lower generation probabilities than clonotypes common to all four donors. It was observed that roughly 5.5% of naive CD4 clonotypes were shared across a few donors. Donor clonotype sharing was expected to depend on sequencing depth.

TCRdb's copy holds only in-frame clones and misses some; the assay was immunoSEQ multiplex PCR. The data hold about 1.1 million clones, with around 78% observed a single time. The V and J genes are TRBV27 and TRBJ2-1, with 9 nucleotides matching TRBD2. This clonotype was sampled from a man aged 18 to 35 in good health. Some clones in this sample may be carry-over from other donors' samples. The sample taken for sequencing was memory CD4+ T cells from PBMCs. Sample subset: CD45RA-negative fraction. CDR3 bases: TGTGCCAGCACTTGGTCCCTTACTAGCGGGTCCCCACCCTCCCACAATGAGCAGTTCTTC. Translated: CASTWSLTSGSPPSHNEQFF.